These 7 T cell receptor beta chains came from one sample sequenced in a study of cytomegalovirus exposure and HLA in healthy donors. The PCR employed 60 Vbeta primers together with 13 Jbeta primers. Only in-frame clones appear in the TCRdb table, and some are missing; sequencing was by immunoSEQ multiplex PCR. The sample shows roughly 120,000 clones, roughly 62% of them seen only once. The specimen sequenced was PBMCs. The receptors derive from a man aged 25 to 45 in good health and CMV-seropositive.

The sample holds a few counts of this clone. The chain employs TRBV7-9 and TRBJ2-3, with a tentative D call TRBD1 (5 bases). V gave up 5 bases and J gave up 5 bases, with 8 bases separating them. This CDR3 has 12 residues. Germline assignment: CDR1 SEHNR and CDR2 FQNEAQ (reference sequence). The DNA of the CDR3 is TGTGCCAGCAGCCAAACAGGAGATACGCAGTATTTT. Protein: CASSQTGDTQYF.

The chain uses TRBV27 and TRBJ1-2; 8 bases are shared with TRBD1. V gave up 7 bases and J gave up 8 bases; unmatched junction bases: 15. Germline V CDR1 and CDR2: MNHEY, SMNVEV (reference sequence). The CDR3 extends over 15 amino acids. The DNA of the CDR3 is TGTGCCAGCACGGATAACTACGGACAGGGAAACGGCTACACCTTC. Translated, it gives CASTDNYGQGNGYTF.

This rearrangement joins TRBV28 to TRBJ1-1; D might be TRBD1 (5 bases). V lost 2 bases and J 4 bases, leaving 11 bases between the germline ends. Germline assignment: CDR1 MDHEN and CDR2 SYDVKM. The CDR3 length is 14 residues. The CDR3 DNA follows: TGTGCCAGCAGTTTAGGGGGGATGATCACTGAAGCTTTCTTT. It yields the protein CASSLGGMITEAFF.

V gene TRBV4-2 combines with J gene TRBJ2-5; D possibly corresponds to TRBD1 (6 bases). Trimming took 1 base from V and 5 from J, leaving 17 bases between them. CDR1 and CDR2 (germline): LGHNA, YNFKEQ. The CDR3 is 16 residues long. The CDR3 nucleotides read TGTGCCAGCAGCCAAGCCCCGACCAGGGGTTTGGAGACCCAGTACTTC. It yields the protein CASSQAPTRGLETQYF.

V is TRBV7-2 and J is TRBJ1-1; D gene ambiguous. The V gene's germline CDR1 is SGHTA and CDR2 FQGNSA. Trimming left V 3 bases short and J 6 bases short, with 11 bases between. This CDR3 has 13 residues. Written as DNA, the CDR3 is TGTGCCAGCAGCTTTTCCCGCGCCGCTGAAGCTTTCTTT. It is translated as CASSFSRAAEAFF.

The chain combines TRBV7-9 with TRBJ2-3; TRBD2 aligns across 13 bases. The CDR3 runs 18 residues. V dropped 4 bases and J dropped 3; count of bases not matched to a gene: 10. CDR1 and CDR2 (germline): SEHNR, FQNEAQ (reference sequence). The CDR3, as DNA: TGTGCCAGCAGCTCCATAGGACTAGCGGGAGCGGAAACAGATACGCAGTATTTT. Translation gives CASSSIGLAGAETDTQYF.

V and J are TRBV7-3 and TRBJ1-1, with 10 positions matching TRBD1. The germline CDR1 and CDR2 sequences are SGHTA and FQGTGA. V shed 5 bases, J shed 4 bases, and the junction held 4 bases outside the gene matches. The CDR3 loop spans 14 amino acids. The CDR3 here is CASSGQGGITEAFF. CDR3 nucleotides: TGTGCCAGCAGCGGACAGGGGGGAATCACTGAAGCTTTCTTT.